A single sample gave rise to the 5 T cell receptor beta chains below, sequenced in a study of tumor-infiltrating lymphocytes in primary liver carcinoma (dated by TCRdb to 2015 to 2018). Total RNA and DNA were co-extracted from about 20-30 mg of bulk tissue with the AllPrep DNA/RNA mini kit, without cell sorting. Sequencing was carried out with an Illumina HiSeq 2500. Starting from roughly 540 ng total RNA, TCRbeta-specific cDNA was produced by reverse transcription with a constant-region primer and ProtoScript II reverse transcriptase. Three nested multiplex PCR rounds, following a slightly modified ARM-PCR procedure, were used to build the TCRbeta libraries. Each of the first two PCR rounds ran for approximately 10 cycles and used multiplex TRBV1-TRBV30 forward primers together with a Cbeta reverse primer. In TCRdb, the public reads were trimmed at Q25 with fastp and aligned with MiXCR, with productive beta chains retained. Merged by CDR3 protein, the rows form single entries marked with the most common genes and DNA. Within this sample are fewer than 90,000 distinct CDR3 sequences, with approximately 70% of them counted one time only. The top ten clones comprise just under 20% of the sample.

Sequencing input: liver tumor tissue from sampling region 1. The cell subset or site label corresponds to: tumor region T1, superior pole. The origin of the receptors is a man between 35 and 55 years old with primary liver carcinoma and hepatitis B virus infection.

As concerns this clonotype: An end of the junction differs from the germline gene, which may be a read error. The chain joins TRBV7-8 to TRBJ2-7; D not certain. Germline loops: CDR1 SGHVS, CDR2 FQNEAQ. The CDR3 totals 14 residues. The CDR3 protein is CANSLDGKDYEQYF. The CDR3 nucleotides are TGTGCCAACAGCCTTGACGGCAAAGACTACGAGCAGTACTTC.

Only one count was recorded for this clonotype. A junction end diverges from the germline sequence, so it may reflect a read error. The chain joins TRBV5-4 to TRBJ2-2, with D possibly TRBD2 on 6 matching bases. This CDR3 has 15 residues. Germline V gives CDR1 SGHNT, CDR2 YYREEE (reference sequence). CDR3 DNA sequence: TGTGTCAGCAGCCCGTTTAGCGGAGGCACCGGGGAGCTGTTTTTT. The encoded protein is CVSSPFSGGTGELFF. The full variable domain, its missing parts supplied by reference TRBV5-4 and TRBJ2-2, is ETGVTQSPTHLIKTRGQQVTLRCSSQSGHNTVSWYQQALGQGPQFIFQYYREEENGRGNFPPRFSGLQFPNYSSELNVNALELDDSALYLCVSSPFSGGTGELFFGEGSRLTVL.

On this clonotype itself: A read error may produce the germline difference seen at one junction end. In nucleotides, the CDR3 is TGTGCCAGCAGCTTAGTGGCGCTAGCGGGAACCGTGGAGCTGCTCTTT. Translating gives CASSLVALAGTVELLF. J is TRBJ2-2 and V is TRBV11-2; 9 nucleotides align to TRBD2. The V gene's germline CDR1 is SGHAT and CDR2 FQNNGV. The CDR3 is 16 residues long.

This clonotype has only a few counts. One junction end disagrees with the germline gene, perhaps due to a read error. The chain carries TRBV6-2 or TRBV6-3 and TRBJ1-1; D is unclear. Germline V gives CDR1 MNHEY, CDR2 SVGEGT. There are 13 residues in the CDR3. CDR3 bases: TGTGCCAGCAGTTACCGGGAGAATACTGGAGCTTTCTTT. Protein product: CASSYRENTGAFF.

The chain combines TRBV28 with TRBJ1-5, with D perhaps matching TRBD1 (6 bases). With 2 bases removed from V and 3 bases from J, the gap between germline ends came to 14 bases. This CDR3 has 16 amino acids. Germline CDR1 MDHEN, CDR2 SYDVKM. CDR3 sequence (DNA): TGTGCCAGCAGTTTAATGACGGGGGGCATCAATCAGCCCCAGCATTTT. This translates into CASSLMTGGINQPQHF.